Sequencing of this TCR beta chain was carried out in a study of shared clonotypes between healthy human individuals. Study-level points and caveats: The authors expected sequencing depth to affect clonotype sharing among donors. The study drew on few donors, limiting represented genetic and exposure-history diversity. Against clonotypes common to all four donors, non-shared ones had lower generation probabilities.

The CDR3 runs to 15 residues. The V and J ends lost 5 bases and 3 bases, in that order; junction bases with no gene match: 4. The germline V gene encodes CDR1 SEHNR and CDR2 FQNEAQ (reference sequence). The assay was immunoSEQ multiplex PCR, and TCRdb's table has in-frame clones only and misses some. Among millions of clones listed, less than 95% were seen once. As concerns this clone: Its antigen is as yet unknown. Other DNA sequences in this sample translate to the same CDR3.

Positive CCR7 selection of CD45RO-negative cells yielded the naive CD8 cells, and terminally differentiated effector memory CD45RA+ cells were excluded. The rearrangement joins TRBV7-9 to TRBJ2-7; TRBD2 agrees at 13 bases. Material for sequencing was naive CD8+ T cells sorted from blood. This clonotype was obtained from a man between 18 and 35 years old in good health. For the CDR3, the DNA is TGTGCCAGCAGCGCTGGACTAGCGGGAGTCTACGAGCAGTACTTC. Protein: CASSAGLAGVYEQYF.